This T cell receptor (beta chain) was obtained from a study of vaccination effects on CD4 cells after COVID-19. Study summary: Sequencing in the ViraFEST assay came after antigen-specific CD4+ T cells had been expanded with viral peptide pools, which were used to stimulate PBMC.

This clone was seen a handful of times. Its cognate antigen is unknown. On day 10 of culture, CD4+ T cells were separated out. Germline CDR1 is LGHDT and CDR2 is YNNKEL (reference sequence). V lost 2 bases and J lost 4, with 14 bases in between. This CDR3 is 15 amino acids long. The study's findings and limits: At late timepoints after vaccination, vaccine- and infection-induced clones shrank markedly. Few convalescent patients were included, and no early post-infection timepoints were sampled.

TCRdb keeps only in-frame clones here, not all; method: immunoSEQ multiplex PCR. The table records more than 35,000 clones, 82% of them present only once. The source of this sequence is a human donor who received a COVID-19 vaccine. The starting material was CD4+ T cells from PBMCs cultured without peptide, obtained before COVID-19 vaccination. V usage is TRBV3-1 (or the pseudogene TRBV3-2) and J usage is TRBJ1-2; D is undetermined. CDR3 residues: CASSQRDRQVYGYTF. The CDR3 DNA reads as TGTGCCAGCAGCCAAAGGGATCGGCAGGTCTATGGCTACACCTTC.